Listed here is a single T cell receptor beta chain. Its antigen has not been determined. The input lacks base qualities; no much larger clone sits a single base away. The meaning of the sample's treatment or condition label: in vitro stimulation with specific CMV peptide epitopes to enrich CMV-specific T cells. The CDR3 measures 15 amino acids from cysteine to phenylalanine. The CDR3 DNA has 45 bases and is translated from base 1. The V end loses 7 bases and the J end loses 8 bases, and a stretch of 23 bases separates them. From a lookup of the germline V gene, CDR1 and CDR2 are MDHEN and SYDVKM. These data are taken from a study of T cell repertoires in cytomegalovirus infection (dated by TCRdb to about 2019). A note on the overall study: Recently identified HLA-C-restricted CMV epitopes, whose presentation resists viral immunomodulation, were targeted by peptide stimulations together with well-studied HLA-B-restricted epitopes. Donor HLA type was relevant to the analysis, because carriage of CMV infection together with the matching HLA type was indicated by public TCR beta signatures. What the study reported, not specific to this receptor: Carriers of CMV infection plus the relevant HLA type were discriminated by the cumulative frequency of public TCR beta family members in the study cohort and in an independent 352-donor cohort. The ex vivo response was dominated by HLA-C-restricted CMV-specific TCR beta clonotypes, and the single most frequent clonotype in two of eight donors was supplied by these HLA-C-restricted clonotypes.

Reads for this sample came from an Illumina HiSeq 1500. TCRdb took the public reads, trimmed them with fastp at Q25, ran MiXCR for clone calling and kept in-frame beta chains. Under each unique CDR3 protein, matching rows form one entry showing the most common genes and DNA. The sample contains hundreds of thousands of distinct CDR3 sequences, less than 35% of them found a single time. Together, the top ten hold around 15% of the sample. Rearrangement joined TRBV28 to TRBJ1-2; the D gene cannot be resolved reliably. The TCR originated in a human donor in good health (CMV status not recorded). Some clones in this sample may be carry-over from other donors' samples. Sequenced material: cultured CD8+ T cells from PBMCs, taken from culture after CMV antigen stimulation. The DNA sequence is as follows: TGTGCCAGCACCCCCACCAGGACCCCCCCCAGGGGCTACACCTTC. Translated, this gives CASTPTRTPPRGYTF.